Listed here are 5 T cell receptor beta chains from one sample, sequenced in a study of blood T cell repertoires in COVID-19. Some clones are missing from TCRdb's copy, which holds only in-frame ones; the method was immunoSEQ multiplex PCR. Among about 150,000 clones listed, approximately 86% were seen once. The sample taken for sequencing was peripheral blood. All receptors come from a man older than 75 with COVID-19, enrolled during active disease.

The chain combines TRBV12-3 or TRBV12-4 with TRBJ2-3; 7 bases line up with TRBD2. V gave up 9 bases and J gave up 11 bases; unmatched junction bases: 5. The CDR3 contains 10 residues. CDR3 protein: CASGLVEQYF. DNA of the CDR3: TGTGCCAGTGGACTAGTTGAGCAGTATTTT.

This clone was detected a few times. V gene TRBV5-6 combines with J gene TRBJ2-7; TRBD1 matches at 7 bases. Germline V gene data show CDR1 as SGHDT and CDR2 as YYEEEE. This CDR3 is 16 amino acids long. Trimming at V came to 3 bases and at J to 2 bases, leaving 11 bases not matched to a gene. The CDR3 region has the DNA TGTGCCAGCAGCTCGGGGACGGACACAGGGGCCTACGAGCAGTACTTC. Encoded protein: CASSSGTDTGAYEQYF.

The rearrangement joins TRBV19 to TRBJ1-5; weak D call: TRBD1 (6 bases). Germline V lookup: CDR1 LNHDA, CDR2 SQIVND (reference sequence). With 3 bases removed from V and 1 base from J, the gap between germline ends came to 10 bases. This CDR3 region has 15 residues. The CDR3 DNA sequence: TGTGCCAGTAGTATTCGGGGGGCAAGCAATCAGCCCCAGCATTTT. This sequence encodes CASSIRGASNQPQHF. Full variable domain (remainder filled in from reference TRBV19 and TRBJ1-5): DGGITQSPKYLFRKEGQNVTLSCEQNLNHDAMYWYRQDPGQGLRLIYYSQIVNDFQKGDIAEGYSVSREKKESFPLTVTSAQKNPTAFYLCASSIRGASNQPQHFGDGTRLSIL.

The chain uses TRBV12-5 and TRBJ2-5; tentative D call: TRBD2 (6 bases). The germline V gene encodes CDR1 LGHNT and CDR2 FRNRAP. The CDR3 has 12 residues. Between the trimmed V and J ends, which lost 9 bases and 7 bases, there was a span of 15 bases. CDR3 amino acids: CASSPEGGTQYF. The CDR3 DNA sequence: TGTGCTAGCAGCCCGGAGGGAGGGACCCAGTACTTC.

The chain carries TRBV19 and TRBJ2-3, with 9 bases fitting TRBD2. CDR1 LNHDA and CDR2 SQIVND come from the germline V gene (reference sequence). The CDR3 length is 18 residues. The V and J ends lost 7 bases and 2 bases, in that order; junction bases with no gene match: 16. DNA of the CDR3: TGTGCCAGTAATTCAGCGGGGGGCCGACAAGAGAACACAGATACGCAGTATTTT. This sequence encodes CASNSAGGRQENTDTQYF.